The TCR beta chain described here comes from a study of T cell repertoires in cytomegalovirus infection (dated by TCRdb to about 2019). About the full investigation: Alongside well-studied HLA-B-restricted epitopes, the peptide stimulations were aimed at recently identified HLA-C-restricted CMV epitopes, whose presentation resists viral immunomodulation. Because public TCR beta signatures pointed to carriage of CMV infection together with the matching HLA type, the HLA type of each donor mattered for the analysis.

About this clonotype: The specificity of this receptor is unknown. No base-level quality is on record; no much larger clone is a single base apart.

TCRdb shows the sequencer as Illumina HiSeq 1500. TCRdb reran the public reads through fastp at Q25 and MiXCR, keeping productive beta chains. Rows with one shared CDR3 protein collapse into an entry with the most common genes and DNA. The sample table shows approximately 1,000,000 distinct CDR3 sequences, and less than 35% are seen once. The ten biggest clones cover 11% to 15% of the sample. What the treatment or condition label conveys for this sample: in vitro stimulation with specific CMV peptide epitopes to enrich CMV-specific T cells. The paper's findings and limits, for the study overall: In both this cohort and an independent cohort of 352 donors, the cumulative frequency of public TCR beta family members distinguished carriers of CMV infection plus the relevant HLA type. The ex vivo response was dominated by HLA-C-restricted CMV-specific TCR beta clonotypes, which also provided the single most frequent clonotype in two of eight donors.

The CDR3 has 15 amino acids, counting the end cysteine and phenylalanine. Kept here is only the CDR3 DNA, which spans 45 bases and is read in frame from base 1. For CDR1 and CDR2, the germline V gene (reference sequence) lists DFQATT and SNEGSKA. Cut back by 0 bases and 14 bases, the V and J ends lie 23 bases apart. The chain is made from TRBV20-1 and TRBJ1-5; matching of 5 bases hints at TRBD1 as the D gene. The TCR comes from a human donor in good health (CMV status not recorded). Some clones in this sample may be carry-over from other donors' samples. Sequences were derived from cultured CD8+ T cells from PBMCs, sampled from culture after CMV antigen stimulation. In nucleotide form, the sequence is TGCAGTGCTAGAGATTTTGAGTCAGCCCCAGCGGGGGAGCATTTT. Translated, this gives CSARDFESAPAGEHF.